What follows describes a single TCR beta chain. Sequencing used immunoSEQ multiplex PCR; TCRdb keeps in-frame clones, though not all of them. The profile covers over a thousand clones, with around 42% appearing a single time and roughly 8.1% taken by the ten largest. This record comes from a study of T cells in localized non-small cell lung cancer. CDR1 and CDR2 from the germline V gene are SQVTM and ANQGSEA. V shed 7 bases, J shed 7 bases, and the junction held 11 bases outside the gene matches. There are 14 residues in the CDR3. The clonotype was recovered from a woman between 35 and 75 years old with stage I lung adenocarcinoma. The chain uses TRBV29-1 and TRBJ2-1; 9 bases fit TRBD1. Source: lung tumor tissue, taken before any cancer treatment. The chain's CDR3 is CSALRTGDRNEQFF. CDR3 sequence (DNA): TGCAGCGCCCTTAGGACAGGGGATAGGAATGAGCAGTTCTTC.